This T cell receptor beta chain was sequenced during a study of shared clonotypes between healthy human individuals. Study-wide results and caveats: The four-donor shared clonotypes exceeded non-shared clonotypes in generation probability, with non-shared ones scoring lower.

This CDR3 contains 9 residues. Original methodology: Quality scores were absent from the junction-only immunoSEQ sequences, so filtering differed. The assay was immunoSEQ multiplex PCR, and TCRdb's table has in-frame clones only and misses some. D and trimming come from the DNA, and the V and J calls and clone size come from that table. The sample has about 1.5 million clones; approximately 98% are singletons. For this clone: What it binds is unknown.

Subsets obtained from CD4+ cells comprised CD45RA+ naive and CD45RA-negative memory cells. The sequence was collected from a man aged 25-45 years in good health. Sequencing was performed on naive CD4+ T cells sorted from blood. Described subset: CD45RA+ positively selected. The chain joins TRBV3-2 to TRBJ2-1. TRBV3-2 is given as a pseudogene. The CDR3, as DNA: TGTGCCAGCAGCCAGGAAATGTTCTTC. Translated, it gives CASSQEMFF.